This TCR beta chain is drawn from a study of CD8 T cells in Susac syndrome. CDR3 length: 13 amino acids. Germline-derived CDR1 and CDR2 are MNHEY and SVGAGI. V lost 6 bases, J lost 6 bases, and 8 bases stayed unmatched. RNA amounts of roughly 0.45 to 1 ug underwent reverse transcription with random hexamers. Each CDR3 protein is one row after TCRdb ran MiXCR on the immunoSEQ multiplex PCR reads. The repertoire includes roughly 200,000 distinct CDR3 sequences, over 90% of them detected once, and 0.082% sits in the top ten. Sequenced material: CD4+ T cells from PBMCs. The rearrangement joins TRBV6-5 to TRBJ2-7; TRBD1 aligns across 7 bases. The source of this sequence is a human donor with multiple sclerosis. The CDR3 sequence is CASRKPGGSEQYV. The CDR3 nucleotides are TGTGCCAGCAGGAAGCCAGGGGGTTCCGAGCAGTACGTC.